The 29 T cell receptor beta chains below come from one sample, sequenced in a study of T cells in Graves' hyperthyroidism and ophthalmopathy. Amplified TCR beta CDR3 regions came from RNA transcripts. During a first-round RT-PCR of the TCR CDR3, the HTBI primer set was used. TCRdb passed the multiplex PCR reads through MiXCR, listing each CDR3 protein once. The sample shows 300,000 to 400,000 distinct CDR3 sequences, about 14% of them seen only once. Sequenced material: blood. The receptors derive from a woman aged 25 to 45 with Graves' ophthalmopathy.

This clonotype appeared many times. V usage is TRBV28 and J usage is TRBJ1-3, with TRBD1 matching over 7 bases. Unmatched junction bases numbered 3, after V lost 5 bases and J lost 2 bases. The CDR3 contains 14 residues. Germline-derived CDR1 and CDR2 are MDHEN and SYDVKM. This CDR3 is CASSKTGTGNTIYF. DNA for the CDR3: TGTGCCAGCAGTAAGACAGGGACTGGAAACACCATATATTTT. The full variable domain, rest sourced from reference TRBV28 and TRBJ1-3, is DVKVTQSSRYLVKRTGEKVFLECVQDMDHENMFWYRQDPGLGLRLIYFSYDVKMKEKGDIPEGYSVSREKKERFSLILESASTNQTSMYLCASSKTGTGNTIYFGEGSWLTVV.

This clonotype came up many times. The chain employs TRBV20-1 and TRBJ1-5, with D tentatively TRBD1 (6 bases). Germline V gene data show CDR1 as DFQATT and CDR2 as SNEGSKA (reference sequence). There are 13 residues in the CDR3. Trimming removed 6 bases at V and 6 bases at J, with 15 bases between. The CDR3 region is CSAAPQGSQPQHF. DNA of the CDR3: TGCAGTGCGGCTCCCCAGGGGAGTCAGCCCCAGCATTTT.

The chain employs TRBV28 and TRBJ2-7; 9 bases match TRBD2. There are 14 residues in the CDR3. V lost 5 bases to trimming and J lost 0 bases; unmatched junction nucleotides: 2. Germline CDR1 MDHEN, CDR2 SYDVKM. This CDR3 is CASSGTSSSYEQYF. CDR3 nucleotides: TGTGCCAGCAGTGGGACTAGCAGCTCCTACGAGCAGTACTTC.

The genes are TRBV12-5 and TRBJ2-5; 13 bases match TRBD2. CDR3 length: 17 amino acids. Trimming took 0 bases from V and 5 from J; bases not matched to a gene: 6. Looked up from germline, CDR1 is LGHNT and CDR2 is FRNRAP. DNA for the CDR3: TGTGCTAGTGGTTTGGTAGCGACTAGCGGGGGGCGGGAGACCCAGTACTTC. Amino acids: CASGLVATSGGRETQYF.

This clonotype came up many times. V is TRBV7-2 and J is TRBJ2-5, with D possibly TRBD2 on 7 matching bases. In germline, CDR1 is SGHTA, CDR2 FQGNSA. This CDR3 region has 15 residues. V dropped 1 base and J dropped 1 base, with 10 bases sitting between them. CDR3 amino acids: CASSLGRGLQETQYF. CDR3 coding DNA: TGTGCCAGCAGCTTAGGGCGGGGGCTCCAAGAGACCCAGTACTTC.

This clonotype was counted at least ten times. The V gene is TRBV2, the J gene TRBJ1-5; 11 bases align to TRBD1. The germline CDR1 and CDR2 sequences are SNHLY and FYNNEI. With V trimmed by 4 bases and J by 7 bases, 6 bases remained unmatched. The CDR3 covers 15 residues. CDR3 amino acids: CASSVGTGGGQPQHF. The CDR3 DNA follows: TGTGCCAGCAGTGTTGGGACAGGGGGTGGGCAGCCCCAGCATTTT.

The V and J genes are TRBV19 and TRBJ2-2; a weak D match, TRBD1 (6 bases). Trimming shortened V by 6 bases and J by 4 bases, and 12 bases separated the two germline ends. The CDR3 is 14 amino acids. Germline V gives CDR1 LNHDA, CDR2 SQIVND (reference sequence). CDR3 in amino acids: CASRPGHFTGELFF. The CDR3 nucleotides are TGTGCCAGTAGACCGGGACACTTCACCGGGGAGCTGTTTTTT.

Many counts were recorded for this clonotype. This chain links TRBV29-1 with TRBJ1-1; D not certain. Germline V gene sequence: CDR1 SQVTM, CDR2 ANQGSEA. The CDR3 is 14 amino acids. V dropped 4 bases and J dropped 5 bases, with 17 bases sitting between them. CDR3: CSVVYVGLGTEAFF. The CDR3 DNA sequence: TGCAGCGTTGTTTATGTGGGCCTTGGGACTGAAGCTTTCTTT.

This clonotype was observed many times. The chain links TRBV29-1 to TRBJ1-5; D might be TRBD1 (6 bases). Trimming left V 3 bases short and J 0 bases short, with 12 bases between. The CDR3 contains 15 residues. Germline loops: CDR1 SQVTM, CDR2 ANQGSEA. The CDR3 DNA reads as TGCAGCGTTGAGACGACAGGAGATAGCAATCAGCCCCAGCATTTT. Translation gives CSVETTGDSNQPQHF.

This chain uses TRBV20-1 with TRBJ1-3; D unclear. The CDR3 extends over 14 amino acids. The germline gives CDR1 DFQATT, CDR2 SNEGSKA (reference sequence). V was clipped by 0 bases and J by 4 bases, with 10 bases between them. The chain's CDR3 is CSARDRAFGNTIYF. CDR3 nucleotides: TGCAGTGCTAGAGATCGTGCGTTCGGAAACACCATATATTTT.

This clonotype was picked up many times. J is TRBJ2-1 and V is TRBV11-2; 10 nucleotides match TRBD2. From germline, CDR1 is SGHAT and CDR2 FQNNGV. Germline trimming cut 5 bases from V and 9 bases from J; bases unmatched to any gene: 13. CDR3 length equals 16 residues. The CDR3 sequence is CASSIIAGGPRVEQFF. In DNA form, the CDR3 reads TGTGCCAGCAGCATCATAGCGGGGGGCCCTCGGGTTGAGCAGTTCTTC. The whole variable domain, filled in from reference TRBV11-2 and TRBJ2-1, reads EAGVAQSPRYKIIEKRQSVAFWCNPISGHATLYWYQQILGQGPKLLIQFQNNGVVDDSQLPKDRFSAERLKGVDSTLKIQPAKLEDSAVYLCASSIIAGGPRVEQFFGPGTRLTVL.

This clonotype showed up just a few times. The chain employs TRBV4-1 and TRBJ2-1; unclear D gene. V was pared by 1 base and J by 9 bases, with 4 bases between. Germline V CDR1 and CDR2: MGHRA, YSYEKL. The CDR3 contains 11 residues. In nucleotides, the CDR3 is TGCGCCAGCAGCCAAGGGACTGAGCAGTTCTTC. As protein: CASSQGTEQFF.

A few counts support this clonotype. V and J are TRBV18 and TRBJ2-1, with TRBD2 identical over 11 bases. The CDR3 consists of 15 residues. The V gene end was trimmed by 8 bases and the J gene end by 5 bases; junction bases not matched to a gene: 8. Per the germline V gene, CDR1 is KGHSH and CDR2 is LQKENI. The CDR3 nucleotides read TGTGCCAGCAGCCTTAGCGGGGGGGGTAACAATGAGCAGTTCTTC. Translated, it gives CASSLSGGGNNEQFF.

This clonotype was counted only a few times. The genes are TRBV5-4 and TRBJ2-3, with TRBD2 identical over 9 bases. Germline V gene sequence: CDR1 SGHNT, CDR2 YYREEE (reference sequence). The V segment lost 3 bases and the J segment 3 bases; nucleotides outside the gene matches: 5. This CDR3 has 15 amino acids. Here the CDR3 reads CASSSEAGGTDTQYF. Written as DNA, the CDR3 is TGTGCCAGCAGCTCCGAGGCGGGGGGGACAGATACGCAGTATTTT. Full variable domain (missing parts from reference TRBV5-4 and TRBJ2-3): ETGVTQSPTHLIKTRGQQVTLRCSSQSGHNTVSWYQQALGQGPQFIFQYYREEENGRGNFPPRFSGLQFPNYSSELNVNALELDDSALYLCASSSEAGGTDTQYFGPGTRLTVL.

This clonotype was seen many times. The CDR3 protein is CANTSGRRPHSYEQYF. The CDR3 coding sequence is TGTGCCAACACGTCGGGTCGGAGACCTCATTCCTACGAGCAGTACTTC. The chain recombines TRBV7-9 with TRBJ2-7; unclear D gene. CDR1 is SEHNR, CDR2 FQNEAQ, per germline (reference sequence). The length of the CDR3 is 16 residues. V shed 10 bases and J shed 1 base, with 23 bases lying between them.

The V gene is TRBV10-2, the J gene TRBJ2-2; D is perhaps TRBD1 or TRBD2 (6 bases each). Looked up from germline, CDR1 is WSHSY and CDR2 is SAAADI. The CDR3 runs to 16 residues. Trimming took off 6 bases at V and 5 bases at J, with 19 bases between the two ends. CDR3 sequence reads: CASSPPGAGGTGELFF. CDR3 sequence (DNA): TGCGCCAGCAGCCCACCGGGGGCGGGTGGAACCGGGGAGCTGTTTTTT.

This clonotype was picked up a small number of times. The DNA is omitted, as the CDR3 cannot be located on it reliably, and the CDR3 follows TCRdb's listing. V gene TRBV7-2 combines with J gene TRBJ1-4; the table's D gene call, TRBD1, was not cross checked with the DNA. Looked up from germline, CDR1 is SGHTA and CDR2 is FQGNSA. Termini included, the CDR3 measures 16 amino acids. This CDR3 is CASWGRGQGKVKNCFF.

This clonotype was counted at least ten times. The chain recombines TRBV10-1 with TRBJ1-1; maybe TRBD1 (5 bases). This CDR3 spans 14 amino acids. The V and J ends lost 4 bases and 0 bases respectively, with 9 bases between them. Germline-derived CDR1 and CDR2 are WNHNN and SYGVQD (reference sequence). The CDR3 nucleotides are TGCGCCAGCAGTGCGGGACGGCTGAACACTGAAGCTTTCTTT. Protein: CASSAGRLNTEAFF.

As regards this clonotype: A read error may explain this, as a much larger clone is one base away. V is TRBV10-2 and J is TRBJ2-1, with D perhaps TRBD2 (5 bases). This CDR3 is 17 amino acids long. CDR1 and CDR2 from the germline V gene are WSHSY and SAAADI. Trimming pared 1 base from V and 5 bases from J, leaving 18 bases between. CDR3 coding DNA: TGCGCCAGCAGTGAGTTTAGGGCCTCGATCGGGGACAATGAGCAGTTCTTC. Translating gives CASSEFRASIGDNEQFF.

The chain joins TRBV6-1 to TRBJ1-5; D unclear. The CDR3 runs to 15 residues. The V end was cut by 1 base, the J end by 7 bases, with 14 bases between. Germline V lookup: CDR1 MNHNS, CDR2 SASEGT. This CDR3 is CASSEVALAGQPQHF. The CDR3 DNA is TGTGCCAGCAGTGAAGTGGCGCTTGCTGGACAGCCCCAGCATTTT.

As for this clonotype: It may be a read error: a sequence one base away is much more abundant. The chain combines TRBV20-1 with TRBJ2-5; no firm D call. The length of the CDR3 is 13 residues. Germline-derived CDR1 and CDR2 are DFQATT and SNEGSKA (reference sequence). The CDR3 nucleotides read TGCAGTGCTAGCCTCCCGGGCCAAGAGATCCAGTACTTC. Protein: CSASLPGQEIQYF.

This clonotype was recorded many times. The J gene is TRBJ2-5, the V gene TRBV11-2; the match to TRBD2 covers 12 bases. With 8 bases clipped from V and 4 bases from J, the junction kept 11 bases outside the gene matches. The CDR3 extends over 16 amino acids. The V gene's germline CDR1 is SGHAT and CDR2 FQNNGV. The CDR3 here is CASSSGGGGGRETQYF. Written as DNA, the CDR3 is TGTGCCAGCTCTAGCGGGGGGGGAGGGGGCCGAGAGACCCAGTACTTC.

This clonotype was found many times. This chain joins TRBV10-2 and TRBJ1-1; D not resolved. This CDR3 contains 14 residues. CDR1 and CDR2 from the germline V gene are WSHSY and SAAADI. V lost 6 bases, J lost 2 bases, and 13 bases lay in between. Here the CDR3 DNA reads TGCGCCAGCAGGCTGGCCAGGCAAAACACTGAAGCTTTCTTT. Amino acid sequence: CASRLARQNTEAFF.

With respect to this clonotype: This could be a read error, since a much larger clone is one nucleotide away. A read error is likely, as this CDR3 ends without the conserved phenylalanine or tryptophan. The gene calls are TRBV2 and TRBJ1-3, with D unclear. The V gene lost 4 bases and the J gene lost 1 base, with 8 bases spanning the gap. The CDR3 has 14 amino acids. Germline lookup yields CDR1 SNHLY and CDR2 FYNNEI. The CDR3 region has the DNA TGTGCCAGCAGTGTTGAGGTTTCTGGAAACACCATATATCTT. Encoded protein: CASSVEVSGNTIYL.

This clonotype was picked up many times. The gene calls are TRBV18 and TRBJ2-7; D is uncertain. The CDR3 has 12 amino acids. Trimming took off 5 bases at V and 3 bases at J, with 8 bases between the two ends. Germline CDR1 and CDR2: KGHSH and LQKENI. CDR3 protein: CASSSKNYEQYF. CDR3 DNA sequence: TGTGCCAGCTCATCGAAAAACTACGAGCAGTACTTC.

This clonotype has at least ten counts. The chain couples TRBV7-8 to TRBJ2-5; 7 nucleotides agree with TRBD1. The germline V gene encodes CDR1 SGHVS and CDR2 FQNEAQ. The CDR3 runs 17 residues. The trim removed 1 base at V and 0 bases at J, leaving 8 bases unmatched. The CDR3 is CASSLELIGGYQETQYF. The DNA of the CDR3 is TGTGCCAGCAGCTTAGAGTTGATAGGGGGCTACCAAGAGACCCAGTACTTC.

This clonotype was picked up many times. This chain connects TRBV20-1 to TRBJ2-1; TRBD2 aligns across 12 bases. The ends lost 6 bases at V and 6 bases at J; junction bases unmatched: 18. There are 18 residues in the CDR3. Germline V CDR1 and CDR2: DFQATT, SNEGSKA (reference sequence). The CDR3 loop is CSAKDVTSGGPVFNEQFF. DNA for the CDR3: TGCAGTGCGAAAGACGTGACTAGCGGGGGCCCGGTATTCAATGAGCAGTTCTTC.

This clonotype was counted at least ten times. The chain has TRBV2 and TRBJ1-3; perhaps TRBD1 as D (5 bases). From germline, CDR1 is SNHLY and CDR2 FYNNEI. Trimming cost V 8 bases and J 2 bases, with 10 bases left between them. The CDR3 runs to 13 residues. The CDR3 protein is CASPGRPGNTIYF. The CDR3 DNA is TGTGCCAGCCCGGGGCGTCCTGGAAACACCATATATTTT.

This clonotype has ten or more counts. V gene TRBV30 combines with J gene TRBJ1-3; D is unresolved. In germline, CDR1 is GTSNPN, CDR2 SVGIG (reference sequence). The V end lost 1 base, the J end lost 1 base, and 11 bases lay between the germline ends. This CDR3 has 15 residues. The CDR3 loop reads CAWSARTSSGNTIYF. The CDR3, as DNA: TGTGCCTGGAGTGCCAGGACTTCATCTGGAAACACCATATATTTT.